Each of the 29 T cell receptor beta chains below was sequenced from the same sample in a study of T cell responses to AZD1222 COVID-19 vaccine. TCRdb's copy holds only in-frame clones and misses some; the assay was immunoSEQ multiplex PCR. The data contain just under 150,000 clones, approximately 89% of them singletons. The starting material was peripheral blood, obtained 28 days after the second AZD1222 dose. The receptors stem from an adult who received the AZD1222 COVID-19 vaccine.

This sequence joins TRBV19 and TRBJ1-1; a possible D gene is TRBD1 (6 bases). CDR1 and CDR2 from the germline V gene are LNHDA and SQIVND (reference sequence). Trimming stripped 5 bases from V and 4 bases from J, with 17 bases between. The CDR3 is 15 residues long. In DNA, the CDR3 is TGTGCCAGTAGTCTAATTGACAGGCGGCGCACTGAAGCTTTCTTT. Translating it yields CASSLIDRRRTEAFF. The full variable domain, in which reference TRBV19 and TRBJ1-1 provide the parts outside the CDR3, is DGGITQSPKYLFRKEGQNVTLSCEQNLNHDAMYWYRQDPGQGLRLIYYSQIVNDFQKGDIAEGYSVSREKKESFPLTVTSAQKNPTAFYLCASSLIDRRRTEAFFGQGTRLTVV.

The rearrangement uses TRBV5-1 and TRBJ2-5; 7 positions match TRBD1. Germline CDR1 reads SGHRS; CDR2 reads YFSETQ. This CDR3 has 15 residues. The trim removed 1 base at V and 1 base at J, leaving 4 bases unmatched. The CDR3 here is CASSLQGQTQETQYF. CDR3 DNA: TGCGCCAGCAGCTTGCAGGGACAGACCCAAGAGACCCAGTACTTC.

The chain has TRBV27 and TRBJ2-7; TRBD1 aligns across 9 bases. With V trimmed by 9 bases and J by 2 bases, 11 bases remained unmatched. The CDR3 loop spans 15 amino acids. The V gene's germline CDR1 is MNHEY and CDR2 SMNVEV (reference sequence). The CDR3 coding sequence is TGTGCCAGAACGAACAGGGACAGGGAGACCTACGAGCAGTACTTC. It codes for CARTNRDRETYEQYF.

The genes are TRBV30 and TRBJ2-7; 8 nucleotides line up with TRBD1. CDR1 and CDR2 from the germline V gene are GTSNPN and SVGIG (reference sequence). CDR3 length: 15 amino acids. V lost 0 bases to trimming and J lost 3 bases; unmatched junction nucleotides: 7. This CDR3 is CAWSVPGQVSYEQYF. The CDR3 DNA is TGTGCCTGGAGTGTCCCGGGACAGGTGAGCTACGAGCAGTACTTC.

For this clone: Additional DNA sequences in this sample encode the identical CDR3. The rearrangement links TRBV18 to TRBJ1-2; 9 bases align to TRBD1. Germline assignment: CDR1 KGHSH and CDR2 LQKENI. The CDR3 runs to 13 residues. Unmatched junction bases numbered 3, after V lost 4 bases and J lost 6 bases. CDR3 DNA sequence: TGTGCCAGCTCACGTACAGGGGGCGATGGCTACACCTTC. Its translation is CASSRTGGDGYTF.

The chain couples TRBV4-3 to TRBJ1-1, with D possibly being TRBD1 (6 bases). Germline CDR1 reads LGHNA; CDR2 reads YSLEER. The CDR3 covers 15 residues. V was pared by 3 bases and J by 5 bases, with 16 bases between. The CDR3, as DNA: TGCGCCAGCAGCCAGGACATAGACGGACAGACTGAAGCTTTCTTT. It encodes CASSQDIDGQTEAFF.

This chain links TRBV4-3 with TRBJ1-2; 10 bases map to TRBD1. The CDR3 is made up of 16 amino acids. After removal of 3 bases from V and 1 base from J, the junction contained 5 bases not matched to a gene. CDR1 is LGHNA and CDR2 is YSLEER in the germline V gene. This chain's CDR3 is CASSQTGGGFNYGYTF. The CDR3 nucleotides are TGCGCCAGCAGCCAGACAGGGGGCGGATTTAACTATGGCTACACCTTC.

This rearrangement joins TRBV6-5 to TRBJ2-7, with D possibly matching TRBD1 (6 bases). This CDR3 contains 16 residues. V lost 0 bases, J lost 3 bases, and 15 bases lay in between. The V gene's germline CDR1 is MNHEY and CDR2 SVGAGI. DNA for the CDR3: TGTGCCAGCAGTTACTCGAGCCAGGGGAGTTACTACGAGCAGTACTTC. Translating it yields CASSYSSQGSYYEQYF.

The V and J genes are TRBV14 and TRBJ2-5, with a possible D match to TRBD2 (6 bases). Germline V gene lookup returns CDR1 SGHDN and CDR2 FVKESK. The CDR3 has 15 residues. V was cut by 4 bases and J by 7 bases, with 19 bases left in between. In nucleotides, the CDR3 is TGTGCCAGCAGCCCGAGGGTCGTGGGGACTGGGACCCAGTACTTC. Translating it yields CASSPRVVGTGTQYF.

The rearrangement joins TRBV18 to TRBJ1-3; TRBD1 matches at 8 bases. V shed 0 bases and J 4 bases; nucleotides not matched to a gene: 8. The germline V gene encodes CDR1 KGHSH and CDR2 LQKENI. The CDR3 is 17 amino acids. Here the CDR3 reads CASSPPLDRARGNTIYF. DNA of the CDR3: TGTGCCAGCTCACCACCGTTGGACAGGGCAAGGGGAAACACCATATATTTT.

J is TRBJ1-2 and V is TRBV29-1; D is undetermined. CDR3 length: 17 amino acids. V gave up 8 bases and J gave up 2 bases, with 27 bases separating them. Germline V gene sequence: CDR1 SQVTM, CDR2 ANQGSEA. CDR3 sequence reads: CSPPFWAGRLGNYGYTF. The DNA of the CDR3 is TGCAGCCCCCCCTTCTGGGCAGGCCGGTTGGGGAACTATGGCTACACCTTC. The complete variable domain, with remaining parts taken from reference TRBV29-1 and TRBJ1-2, reads SAVISQKPSRDICQRGTSLTIQCQVDSQVTMMFWYRQQPGQSLTLIATANQGSEATYESGFVIDKFPISRPNLTFSTLTVSNMSPEDSSIYLCSPPFWAGRLGNYGYTFGSGTRLTVV.

This rearrangement joins TRBV29-1 to TRBJ1-1; 10 nucleotides match TRBD1. The CDR3 spans 14 residues. In germline, CDR1 is SQVTM, CDR2 ANQGSEA. Trimming took 2 bases from V and 6 from J; bases not matched to a gene: 6. CDR3 DNA: TGCAGCGTTGAACCGACAGGGGGCGGTGCTGAAGCTTTCTTT. It translates to CSVEPTGGGAEAFF.

The chain employs TRBV4-2 and TRBJ1-4; D gene unclear. The CDR3 contains 15 residues. Deletions cut 4 bases from V and 6 bases from J, with 15 bases between. CDR1 and CDR2 from the germline V gene are LGHNA and YNFKEQ. The CDR3 reads CASSPSPRWDEKLFF. The CDR3 region has the DNA TGTGCCAGCAGCCCCAGCCCCCGCTGGGATGAAAAACTGTTTTTT.

The CDR3 here is CASSPGQTLYYGYTF. Written as DNA, the CDR3 is TGTGCCAGCTCACCAGGGCAGACCCTTTACTATGGCTACACCTTC. The V and J genes are TRBV18 and TRBJ1-2; D is ambiguous. V was clipped by 2 bases and J by 3 bases, with 13 bases between them. CDR3 size: 15 residues. Looked up from germline, CDR1 is KGHSH and CDR2 is LQKENI.

This sequence joins TRBV6-5 and TRBJ1-5; D is undetermined. The CDR3 is made up of 13 amino acids. The V gene lost 2 bases and the J gene lost 10 bases, with 12 bases spanning the gap. Looked up from germline, CDR1 is MNHEY and CDR2 is SVGAGI. The CDR3 nucleotides are TGTGCCAGCAGTTACACCCGTCTGGACCCCCAGCATTTT. Its translation is CASSYTRLDPQHF.

The chain employs TRBV6-5 and TRBJ2-4; tentatively, D is TRBD1 (6 bases). CDR3 length: 14 residues. Germline CDR1 MNHEY, CDR2 SVGAGI. V lost 4 bases and J lost 0, with 7 bases in between. The CDR3 sequence: CASSLQGAKNIQYF. The CDR3, as DNA: TGTGCCAGCAGTTTACAGGGAGCCAAAAACATTCAGTACTTC.

The rearrangement uses TRBV24-1 and TRBJ2-3, with unresolved D. Trimming cost V 3 bases and J 1 base, with 4 bases left between them. Germline-derived CDR1 and CDR2 are KGHDR and SFDVKD. The CDR3 length is 13 residues. CDR3 DNA sequence: TGTGCCACCAGTGATCCTGGCACAGATACGCAGTATTTT. Its protein product is CATSDPGTDTQYF.

This clone was detected only once. The chain has TRBV4-2 and TRBJ1-5; the match to TRBD1 covers 8 bases. V lost 1 base, J lost 6 bases, and 8 bases stayed unmatched. Germline V gene sequence: CDR1 LGHNA, CDR2 YNFKEQ. This CDR3 comprises 16 residues. The CDR3 DNA is TGTGCCAGCAGCCAAGCTGGGCAGGGGGCAGGTCAGCCCCAGCATTTT. This codes for CASSQAGQGAGQPQHF.

This clone was counted only a few times. J is TRBJ2-1 and V is TRBV15; D call uncertain. Trimming stripped 0 bases from V and 8 bases from J, with 11 bases between. The germline V gene encodes CDR1 LNHNV and CDR2 YYDKDF (reference sequence). The CDR3 spans 14 residues. CDR3 region: CATSRDPVSDEQFF. The CDR3 nucleotides read TGTGCCACCAGCAGAGATCCAGTCAGCGATGAGCAGTTCTTC.

The V gene is TRBV19, the J gene TRBJ2-1; D is unresolved. CDR3 length: 12 amino acids. In germline, CDR1 is LNHDA, CDR2 SQIVND (reference sequence). Deletions cut 0 bases from V and 9 bases from J, with 6 bases between. DNA for the CDR3: TGTGCCAGTAGTATAGAGGGAAGTGAGCAGTTCTTC. As protein: CASSIEGSEQFF.

This clone occurred once. The chain joins TRBV7-9 to TRBJ1-2; TRBD1 is a possible D gene (5 bases). The CDR3 runs to 15 residues. V was shortened by 5 bases and J by 5 bases, with 18 bases between the two germline ends. Germline CDR1 is SEHNR and CDR2 is FQNEAQ (reference sequence). The CDR3: CASSPRAVEGYGYTF. Written as DNA, the CDR3 is TGTGCCAGCAGCCCGAGGGCCGTCGAGGGGTATGGCTACACCTTC.

The rearrangement uses TRBV27 and TRBJ2-7; 8 bases map to TRBD2. V lost 7 bases, J lost 3 bases, and 14 bases stayed unmatched. CDR3 length equals 16 residues. Per germline, CDR1 MNHEY and CDR2 SMNVEV (reference sequence). The CDR3 loop is CASTTTGRGLFYEQYF. As DNA, the CDR3 is TGTGCCAGCACTACTACCGGGAGGGGACTATTCTACGAGCAGTACTTC.

The chain employs TRBV7-2 and TRBJ2-3, with D tentatively TRBD2 (6 bases). The CDR3 runs 15 residues. Germline CDR1 is SGHTA and CDR2 is FQGNSA. Deletions cut 4 bases from V and 2 bases from J, with 13 bases between. CDR3 amino acids: CASSSRGGFTDTQYF. CDR3 in DNA: TGTGCCAGCAGCTCAAGGGGAGGCTTCACAGATACGCAGTATTTT.

The chain uses TRBV5-1 and TRBJ1-2; the D gene is possibly TRBD1 (6 bases). The CDR3 runs to 16 residues. Germline lookup yields CDR1 SGHRS and CDR2 YFSETQ. The V gene lost 0 bases and the J gene lost 0 bases, with 12 bases spanning the gap. CDR3 nucleotides: TGCGCCAGCAGCTTGGACGCAGGGGCTCCTAACTATGGCTACACCTTC. Protein: CASSLDAGAPNYGYTF.

This chain joins TRBV18 and TRBJ2-6; 7 nucleotides align to TRBD1. The V gene end was trimmed by 6 bases and the J gene end by 0 bases; junction bases not matched to a gene: 5. Germline-derived CDR1 and CDR2 are KGHSH and LQKENI. This CDR3 has 16 amino acids. The chain's CDR3 is CASSGDSPSGANVLTF. DNA for the CDR3: TGTGCCAGCTCGGGGGACAGTCCCTCTGGGGCCAACGTCCTGACTTTC.

The CDR3 reads CASSYVAGAYNEQFF. DNA for the CDR3: TGTGCCAGCAGTTACGTCGCGGGGGCCTACAATGAGCAGTTCTTC. The chain links TRBV6-2 or TRBV6-3 to TRBJ2-1, with 7 bases that match TRBD2. The junction had 3 bases not matched to a gene; V was cut back by 2 bases and J by 2 bases. The CDR3 contains 15 residues. The germline V gene encodes CDR1 MNHEY and CDR2 SVGEGT.

The rearrangement uses TRBV7-2 and TRBJ2-7, with 14 positions matching TRBD2. The CDR3 length is 16 residues. From germline, CDR1 is SGHTA and CDR2 FQGNSA. V was clipped by 4 bases and J by 7 bases; unmatched bases: 9. The CDR3 here is CASSSGTSGRLGEQYF. For the CDR3, the DNA is TGTGCCAGCAGCTCAGGGACTAGCGGGAGATTGGGGGAGCAGTACTTC.

This chain links TRBV7-8 with TRBJ2-5; the D is unclear. This CDR3 region has 14 residues. Germline V gene lookup returns CDR1 SGHVS and CDR2 FQNEAQ. The V gene lost 7 bases and the J gene lost 1 base, with 13 bases spanning the gap. CDR3 nucleotide sequence: TGTGCCAGCACCCTAATAAGGCCCCAAGAGACCCAGTACTTC. Translation gives CASTLIRPQETQYF.

The chain recombines TRBV28 with TRBJ2-1, with no clear D. CDR1 and CDR2 (germline): MDHEN, SYDVKM. This CDR3 spans 13 amino acids. Trimming took off 2 bases at V and 4 bases at J, with 6 bases between the two ends. As DNA, the CDR3 is TGTGCCAGCAGTTTAGCGGTTTACAATGAGCAGTTCTTC. This gives the protein CASSLAVYNEQFF.